This TCR beta chain was profiled in a study of Ad26.COV2.S vaccination and SARS-CoV-2 variants. Study in general: By the intramuscular route, Ad26.COV2.S was given once, or twice 56 days apart. Study observations and caveats: Participants given vaccine showed non-spike TCR breadth similar to that of placebo recipients.

As regards this clone: Antigen: not known.

Here immunoSEQ multiplex PCR was the method, and the copy in TCRdb shows in-frame clones only, minus some. This table holds roughly 700,000 clones, about 89% found once. Trimming shortened V by 5 bases and J by 5 bases, and 13 bases separated the two germline ends. Germline CDR1 and CDR2: SGHNT and YENEEA. There are 14 residues in the CDR3. The sample's treatment: around 19 received Ad26.COV2.S at low or high dose, single or two shots; several received placebo; per-sample allocation not given. The samples date from day 63 after the first vaccine or placebo injection. This chain links TRBV11-3 with TRBJ2-1; TRBD1 is a possible D gene (6 bases). This material consisted of peripheral blood, taken in a trial of Ad26.COV2.S vaccine versus placebo. This sequence originates from a person aged 18-60 years who received the Ad26.COV2.S COVID-19 vaccine or a placebo. The chain's CDR3 is CASSADSPNNEQFF. In DNA form, the CDR3 reads TGTGCCAGCAGCGCGGACAGCCCAAACAATGAGCAGTTCTTC.